These T cell receptor beta chains were read from a single sample in a study of shared T cell receptors in the human thymus. Profiled with immunoSEQ multiplex PCR; TCRdb holds only in-frame clones, not every one. The table has 640,000 or so clones, approximately 89% seen once. The sample was also linked to a second study, of human thymus T cells.

Sequenced input: thymocytes. The receptor source for this set is a boy younger than two with a congenital heart defect. CDR3s include the opening cysteine and the closing phenylalanine or tryptophan. Fields, in order: CDR3 length, D gene, V gene, J gene, clone size, CDR3 protein, CDR3 DNA. A D gene is named only where the DNA matches it firmly. Some rows mark clone size as missing; the rest say once, few, many or name a class of expanded clone.

>15|TRBD2|TRBV9|TRBJ2-1|-
CASSATSGSYNEQFF
TGTGCCAGCAGCGCGACTAGCGGGTCCTACAATGAGCAGTTCTTC
>18|TRBD1|TRBV28|TRBJ1-4|-
CASSKLDRETATNEKLFF
TGTGCCAGCAGCAAGCTGGACAGGGAAACCGCAACTAATGAAAAACTGTTTTTT
>15|-|TRBV28|TRBJ1-3|-
CASSFPQLSGNTIYF
TGTGCCAGCAGTTTCCCCCAACTCTCTGGAAACACCATATATTTT
>14|TRBD1|TRBV28|TRBJ1-1|-
CASRPIDRETEAFF
TGTGCCAGCAGACCCATCGACAGGGAGACTGAAGCTTTCTTT
>14|-|TRBV19|TRBJ1-1|-
CASSMNRGITEAFF
TGTGCCAGTAGTATGAACCGGGGAATCACTGAAGCTTTCTTT
>19|-|TRBV15|TRBJ2-5|-
CATSRDQRGGGEAQETQYF
TGTGCCACCAGCAGAGATCAAAGGGGAGGGGGGGAGGCCCAAGAGACCCAGTACTTC
>13|TRBD1|TRBV10-3|TRBJ1-5|-
CATGQGLDQPQHF
TGTGCCACCGGACAGGGTTTGGATCAGCCCCAGCATTTT
>17|-|TRBV28|TRBJ1-5|-
CASRLIPGHPWNQPQHF
TGTGCCAGCAGGCTAATCCCGGGACACCCGTGGAATCAGCCCCAGCATTTT
>14|-|TRBV5-1|TRBJ2-2|-
CASRLAWGAGELFF
TGCGCCAGCAGGCTAGCCTGGGGAGCCGGGGAGCTGTTTTTT
>16|TRBD1|TRBV5-5|TRBJ2-7|-
CASTFREDRGSYEQYF
TGTGCCAGCACCTTCCGAGAAGACAGGGGTTCCTACGAGCAGTACTTC
>14|-|TRBV5-6|TRBJ1-5|once
CASSSTGSNQPQHF
TGTGCCAGCAGCTCAACAGGGAGCAATCAGCCCCAGCATTTT
>16|TRBD2|TRBV4-3|TRBJ2-7|-
CASSLQQGLAGDEQYF
TGCGCCAGCAGCCTACAACAGGGACTAGCGGGAGACGAGCAGTACTTC
>15|TRBD1|TRBV12-5|TRBJ1-1|-
CASGLDRGQDTEAFF
TGTGCTAGTGGTTTGGACAGGGGGCAAGACACTGAAGCTTTCTTT
>14|-|TRBV6-1|TRBJ1-2|few
CASRVLHDKHGYTF
TGTGCCAGCAGGGTTTTACACGACAAACATGGCTACACCTTC
>16|-|TRBV6-5|TRBJ1-4|once
CASSYSKHRSNEKLFF
TGTGCCAGCAGTTACTCGAAGCACAGATCTAATGAAAAACTGTTTTTT
>13|-|TRBV6-5|TRBJ1-6|-
CASSYSSDSPLHF
TGTGCCAGCAGTTACTCGAGCGATTCCCCCCTCCACTTT
>14|TRBD1|TRBV6-5|TRBJ1-1|-
CASSGQGLHTEAFF
TGTGCCAGCAGTGGACAGGGACTCCACACTGAAGCTTTCTTT
>15|TRBD1|TRBV6-6|TRBJ1-6|-
CASSPLGTANSPLHF
TGTGCCAGCAGTCCCCTCGGGACAGCAAATTCGCCCCTCCACTTT
>16|-|TRBV5-1|TRBJ2-1|-
CASSLPTVKNYNEQFF
TGCGCCAGCAGCCTCCCCACAGTAAAGAATTACAATGAGCAGTTCTTC
>12|-|TRBV29-1|TRBJ2-1|-
CSVELRLFEQFF
TGCAGCGTTGAGCTGAGACTGTTCGAGCAGTTCTTC
>13|-|TRBV14|TRBJ2-7|-
CASSQEEGQEQYF
TGTGCCAGCAGCCAAGAGGAGGGGCAAGAGCAGTACTTC
>14|TRBD1|TRBV5-1|TRBJ2-5|-
CASSCGQEQETQYF
TGCGCCAGCAGCTGCGGACAGGAGCAAGAGACCCAGTACTTC
>14|TRBD1|TRBV5-5|TRBJ2-7|-
CASSRGDSTYEQYF
TGTGCCAGCAGCCGTGGGGACAGTACCTACGAGCAGTACTTC
>13|-|TRBV6-9|TRBJ2-5|-
CASSYPKNTEQYF
TGTGCCAGCAGTTATCCGAAAAACACAGAGCAGTACTTC
>14|TRBD1|TRBV30|TRBJ2-4|-
CAWSRTGGRNIQYF
TGTGCCTGGAGCCGGACAGGGGGGAGGAACATTCAGTACTTC
>14|-|TRBV5-1|TRBJ2-7|-
CASSLEARPYEQYF
TGCGCCAGCAGCTTGGAGGCCAGGCCCTACGAGCAGTACTTC
>13|-|TRBV27|TRBJ1-1|-
CASTDTYNTEAFF
TGTGCCAGCACCGACACGTACAACACTGAAGCTTTCTTT
>16|TRBD2|TRBV27|TRBJ2-3|-
CASSLNLRGSLDTQYF
TGTGCCAGCAGTTTAAACCTGCGGGGGAGTTTGGATACGCAGTATTTT
>15|-|TRBV28|TRBJ2-7|once
CASSLKGRVVYEQYF
TGTGCCAGCAGTTTAAAAGGCAGGGTGGTCTACGAGCAGTACTTC
>16|TRBD1|TRBV7-8|TRBJ2-5|-
CASSSRTGRSRETQYF
TGTGCCAGCAGCTCCCGGACAGGGAGGAGTAGAGAGACCCAGTACTTC
>13|-|TRBV6-5|TRBJ1-5|-
CASRPSGNQPQHF
TGTGCCAGCAGACCATCGGGCAATCAGCCCCAGCATTTT
>15|TRBD1|TRBV27|TRBJ1-6|-
CASSTTGGEGSPLHF
TGTGCCAGCAGTACGACAGGGGGCGAGGGTTCACCCCTCCACTTT
>14|-|TRBV6-6|TRBJ2-2|-
CASRDQEGAGELFF
TGTGCCAGCCGGGATCAGGAGGGCGCCGGGGAGCTGTTTTTT
>22|-|TRBV7-6|TRBJ2-2|-
CASSLVVFRRGPTLTDPGELFF
TGTGCCAGCAGCTTAGTAGTATTCAGGCGGGGCCCGACCCTGACCGATCCGGGGGAGCTGTTTTTT
>14|TRBD1|TRBV4-2|TRBJ2-7|-
CASTIDRATYEQYF
TGTGCCAGCACCATAGACAGGGCCACCTACGAGCAGTACTTC
>15|-|TRBV21-1|TRBJ1-3|-
CASSKGARAGNTIYF
TGTGCCAGCAGCAAAGGTGCCAGGGCTGGAAACACCATATATTTT
>16|-|TRBV7-9|TRBJ2-2|-
CASSSPGGRHTGELFF
TGTGCCAGCAGCTCCCCCGGAGGCAGACACACCGGGGAGCTGTTTTTT
>16|TRBD1|TRBV7-9|TRBJ1-1|-
CASSPRSGQGFAEAFF
TGTGCCAGCAGCCCCAGGTCCGGACAGGGGTTCGCTGAAGCTTTCTTT
>15|TRBD1|TRBV6-1|TRBJ1-4|-
CASSHQTGANEKLFF
TGTGCCAGCAGTCATCAGACAGGGGCTAATGAAAAACTGTTTTTT
>17|TRBD1|TRBV7-2|TRBJ1-5|few
CASSLEDRVDSNQPQHF
TGTGCCAGCAGCTTAGAAGACAGGGTGGATAGCAATCAGCCCCAGCATTTT
>14|TRBD1|TRBV28|TRBJ2-4|-
CASSLRQGIDIQYF
TGTGCCAGCAGTTTAAGACAGGGGATAGACATTCAGTACTTC
>12|-|TRBV30|TRBJ2-3|-
CAWRKTGDTQYF
TGTGCCTGGAGGAAAACAGGCGATACGCAGTATTTT
>14|-|TRBV7-9|TRBJ1-1|-
CASSLDREKGEAFF
TGTGCCAGCAGCTTAGACAGGGAAAAAGGTGAAGCTTTCTTT
>14|TRBD1|TRBV27|TRBJ2-7|once
CASRTPGQGYEQYF
TGTGCCAGCAGGACCCCGGGACAGGGCTACGAGCAGTACTTC
>14|TRBD1|TRBV27|TRBJ2-7|-
CASGRTGQGYEQYF
TGTGCCAGCGGGCGGACAGGGCAGGGGTACGAGCAGTACTTC
>14|TRBD1|TRBV6-1|TRBJ2-2|-
CASHRDRGTGELFF
TGTGCCAGCCACCGGGACAGGGGAACCGGGGAGCTGTTTTTT
>11|-|TRBV6-5|TRBJ2-7|-
CASTDREQQYF
TGTGCCAGCACCGACCGGGAGCAGCAGTACTTC
>16|TRBD1|TRBV6-1|TRBJ1-5|-
CASSGPWTGRDQPQHF
TGTGCCAGCAGTGGCCCCTGGACAGGGAGGGATCAGCCCCAGCATTTT
>14|-|TRBV30|TRBJ2-2|-
CAWSVAGPTGELFF
TGTGCCTGGAGTGTGGCGGGGCCTACCGGGGAGCTGTTTTTT
>18|-|TRBV5-1|TRBJ2-6|-
CASSWGDRAGNGANVLTF
TGCGCCAGCAGCTGGGGCGACAGGGCGGGAAATGGGGCCAACGTCCTGACTTTC
>17|-|TRBV4-3|TRBJ2-2|-
CASSQDRRGRDTGELFF
TGCGCCAGCAGCCAAGATCGGAGGGGGCGCGACACCGGGGAGCTGTTTTTT
>14|-|TRBV21-1|TRBJ2-2|-
CASSAYRDIGELFF
TGTGCCAGCAGCGCCTACCGGGATATCGGGGAGCTGTTTTTT
>15|-|TRBV5-1|TRBJ2-3|-
CASSLSRLSTDTQYF
TGCGCCAGCAGCTTGTCCCGTTTGAGCACAGATACGCAGTATTTT